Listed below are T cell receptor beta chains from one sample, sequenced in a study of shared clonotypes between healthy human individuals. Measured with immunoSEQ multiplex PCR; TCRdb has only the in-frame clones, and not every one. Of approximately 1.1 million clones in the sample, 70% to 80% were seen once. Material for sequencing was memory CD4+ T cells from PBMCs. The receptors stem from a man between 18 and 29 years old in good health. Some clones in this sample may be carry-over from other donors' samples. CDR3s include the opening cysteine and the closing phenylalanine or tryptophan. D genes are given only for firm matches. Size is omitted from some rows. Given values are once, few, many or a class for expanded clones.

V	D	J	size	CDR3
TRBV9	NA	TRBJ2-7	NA	CARGRYPREYF
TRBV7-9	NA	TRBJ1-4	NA	CASSLTTVEKLFF
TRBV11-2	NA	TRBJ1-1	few	CASSLGQRGTEAFF
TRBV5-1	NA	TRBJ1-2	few	CASSLGGAGNYGYTF
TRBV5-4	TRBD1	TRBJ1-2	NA	CASSSPRTGKGYTF
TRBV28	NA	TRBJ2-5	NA	CASRDPGLEAQYF
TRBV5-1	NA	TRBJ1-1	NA	CASGFTEYTEAFF
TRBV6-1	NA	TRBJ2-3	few	CASSELGRGGTDTQYF
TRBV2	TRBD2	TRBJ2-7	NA	CASRAGTSGSRYEQYF
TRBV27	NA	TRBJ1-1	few	CASSLLRWDTEAFF
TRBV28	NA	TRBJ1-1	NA	CASSLVGSLAAFF
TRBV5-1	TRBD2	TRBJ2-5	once	CASSPGGGTSGAQYF
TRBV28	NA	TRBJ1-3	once	CASSLKMRNTIYF
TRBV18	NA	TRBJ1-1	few	CASSPRDTEAFF
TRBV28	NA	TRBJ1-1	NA	CASSETFMNTEAFF
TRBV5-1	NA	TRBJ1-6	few	CASSEWGSDSPLHF
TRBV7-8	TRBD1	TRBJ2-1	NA	CASRTPGQIYNEQFF
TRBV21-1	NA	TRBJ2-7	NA	CASSRGDTLYEQYF
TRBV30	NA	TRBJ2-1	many	CAWNPGPGFPFF
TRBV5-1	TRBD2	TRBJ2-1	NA	CASSYLAGVYYNEQFF
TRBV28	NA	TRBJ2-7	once	CASSEGYDEQYF
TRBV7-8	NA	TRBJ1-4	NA	CASSTRLLPTNEKLFF
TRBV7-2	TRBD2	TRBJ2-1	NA	CASSLVGTSPNEQFF
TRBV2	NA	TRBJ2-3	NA	CASSVVGLGAQYF
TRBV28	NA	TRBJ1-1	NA	CASSLRTANTEAFF
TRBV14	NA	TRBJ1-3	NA	CASSYQWNTIYF
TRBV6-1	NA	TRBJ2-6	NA	CASSSHSGANVLTF
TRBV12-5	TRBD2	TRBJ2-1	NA	CASGLVSSGINEQFF
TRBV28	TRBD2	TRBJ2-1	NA	CASSSSWRESYNEQFF
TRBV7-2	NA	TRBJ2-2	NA	CASTDRGPAGELFF
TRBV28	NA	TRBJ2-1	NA	CASRLARNEQFF
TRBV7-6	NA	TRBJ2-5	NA	CASSVRRIIADQETQYF
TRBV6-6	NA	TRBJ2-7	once	CASIAETYEQYF
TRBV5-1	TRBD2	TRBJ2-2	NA	CASSPGTSGNTGELFF
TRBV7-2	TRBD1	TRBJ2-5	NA	CASSLGGPGQVRQGTQYF
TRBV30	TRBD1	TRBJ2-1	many	CAWRSRGLASYNEQFF
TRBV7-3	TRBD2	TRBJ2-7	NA	CASSPTSGYEQYF
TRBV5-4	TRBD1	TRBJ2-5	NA	CASSPGQGLETQYF
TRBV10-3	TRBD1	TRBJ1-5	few	CAISQDRGGSQPQHF
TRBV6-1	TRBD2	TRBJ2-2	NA	CASSELLAGVRMNTGELFF
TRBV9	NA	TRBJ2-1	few	CASSVGAGLAIDYNEQFF
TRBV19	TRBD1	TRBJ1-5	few	CASSDRVLSNQPQHF
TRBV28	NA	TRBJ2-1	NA	CASGIHQFF
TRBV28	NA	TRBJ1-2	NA	CASRPPGPHYGYTF
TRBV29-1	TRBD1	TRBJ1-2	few	CSVRLPNRGGNYGYTF
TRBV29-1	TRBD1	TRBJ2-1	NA	CSVGGTGKTRGYNEQFF
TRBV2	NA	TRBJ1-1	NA	CASSFATGNTEAFF
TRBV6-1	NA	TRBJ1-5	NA	CASSDFQTARNQPQHF
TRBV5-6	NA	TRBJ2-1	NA	CASSFGLYEQFF
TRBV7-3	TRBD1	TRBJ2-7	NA	CASGPGDSLQYF
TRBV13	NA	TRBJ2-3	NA	CASSLGHWETSTDTQYF
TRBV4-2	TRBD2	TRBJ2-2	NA	CASSLPGLASGELFF
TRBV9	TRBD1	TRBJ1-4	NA	CASSVTGGAFEKLFF
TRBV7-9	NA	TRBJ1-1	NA	CASSQASGLGTEAFF
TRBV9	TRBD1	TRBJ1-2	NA	CASSARDRDRGYTF
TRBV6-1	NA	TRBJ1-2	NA	CASSETARGPARYGYTF
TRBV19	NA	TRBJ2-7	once	CAGSISGIFGYEQYF
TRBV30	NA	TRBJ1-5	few	CAWSPGERQPQHF
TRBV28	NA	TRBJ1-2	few	CASRGPGEVGGYTF
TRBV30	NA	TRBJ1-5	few	CAFAGENNQPQHF